The next 10 T cell receptor beta chains were all read from a single sample in a study of blood T cell repertoires in COVID-19. The assay was immunoSEQ multiplex PCR, and TCRdb's table has in-frame clones only and misses some. The table lists around 65,000 clones, around 85% of them singletons. The specimen sequenced was peripheral blood. Receptors originate from a human donor in a cohort sampled during active COVID-19.

This chain links TRBV7-9 with TRBJ1-3; D is undetermined. Germline lookup yields CDR1 SEHNR and CDR2 FQNEAQ (reference sequence). This CDR3 region has 15 residues. Trimming took off 0 bases at V and 2 bases at J, with 8 bases between the two ends. For the CDR3, the DNA is TGTGCCAGCAGCTTAGCGAGGGTGGCTGGAAACACCATATATTTT. Translation: CASSLARVAGNTIYF. The full variable domain, with the rest looked up from reference TRBV7-9 and TRBJ1-3, is DTGVSQNPRHKITKRGQNVTFRCDPISEHNRLYWYRQTLGQGPEFLTYFQNEAQLEKSRLLSDRFSAERPKGSFSTLEIQRTEQGDSAMYLCASSLARVAGNTIYFGEGSWLTVV.

The CDR3 here is CASSLLDRGYSPLHF. DNA for the CDR3: TGTGCCAGCAGCCTTCTGGACAGGGGGTATTCACCCCTCCACTTT. The chain carries TRBV3-1 (or the pseudogene TRBV3-2) and TRBJ1-6, with 10 nucleotides matching TRBD1. V lost 4 bases to trimming and J lost 8 bases; unmatched junction nucleotides: 5. The CDR3 loop spans 15 amino acids. Germline CDR1 LGHDT, CDR2 YNNKEL (reference sequence).

V and J are TRBV5-1 and TRBJ2-7, with 10 bases identical to TRBD2. CDR3 length: 15 residues. The germline V gene has CDR1 SGHRS and CDR2 YFSETQ. J gave up 4 bases and V 4 bases, and 8 bases lay outside the gene matches. The CDR3 sequence: CASSAFLAGAYEQYF. The DNA of the CDR3 is TGCGCCAGCAGCGCGTTCCTAGCGGGAGCGTACGAGCAGTACTTC.

The chain joins TRBV11-3 to TRBJ2-2; D gene unclear. V shed 3 bases and J shed 5 bases, with 13 bases lying between them. The length of the CDR3 is 15 residues. Germline CDR1 is SGHNT and CDR2 is YENEEA. The CDR3 DNA is TGTGCCAGCAGCTTGGGTCTAGTTTTGACCGGGGAGCTGTTTTTT. Its translation: CASSLGLVLTGELFF.

This sequence joins TRBV30 and TRBJ2-7, with a weak D call TRBD2 (5 bases). Per the germline V gene, CDR1 is GTSNPN and CDR2 is SVGIG (reference sequence). The CDR3 consists of 13 residues. The germline V and J ends were trimmed by 0 bases and 6 bases, with 12 bases remaining between them. CDR3 DNA: TGTGCCTGGAGTGTATCGCTAGCCAGCGAGCAGTACTTC. It is translated as CAWSVSLASEQYF.

The chain combines TRBV2 with TRBJ1-5; TRBD1 might be the D (6 bases). The CDR3 covers 15 residues. V was trimmed by 6 bases and J by 5 bases, leaving 17 bases between them. Germline V lookup: CDR1 SNHLY, CDR2 FYNNEI. The CDR3 here is CASRRGTQQHQPQHF. CDR3 coding DNA: TGTGCCAGCAGGAGGGGGACGCAGCAGCATCAGCCCCAGCATTTT. Looking up the rest from reference TRBV2 and TRBJ1-5 gives the full variable domain: EPEVTQTPSHQVTQMGQEVILRCVPISNHLYFYWYRQILGQKVEFLVSFYNNEISEKSEIFDDQFSVERPDGSNFTLKIRSTKLEDSAMYFCASRRGTQQHQPQHFGDGTRLSIL.

The chain recombines TRBV6-1 with TRBJ2-7; no definite D call. Per the germline V gene, CDR1 is MNHNS and CDR2 is SASEGT. CDR3 size: 14 residues. V gave up 1 base and J gave up 6 bases, with 13 bases separating them. CDR3 sequence (DNA): TGTGCCAGCAGTGAAGTCCGAGTCCCTTCCGAGCAGTACTTC. Protein: CASSEVRVPSEQYF.

This clone was seen a single time. J is TRBJ2-1 and V is TRBV14; TRBD1 matches 8 bases. In germline, CDR1 is SGHDN, CDR2 FVKESK. The CDR3 totals 15 residues. J was trimmed by 10 bases and V by 2 bases; bases with no gene match: 10. In DNA, the CDR3 is TGTGCCAGCAGCCAACTCGAGTTTACAGGGGGGGAGCAGTTCTTC. This translates into CASSQLEFTGGEQFF.

V is TRBV9 and J is TRBJ2-1; TRBD2 matches 9 bases. With 3 bases clipped from V and 0 bases from J, the junction kept 7 bases outside the gene matches. The CDR3 runs 17 residues. Germline assignment: CDR1 SGDLS and CDR2 YYNGEE. The CDR3 sequence: CASSAPAGGRSYNEQFF. In DNA form, the CDR3 reads TGTGCCAGCAGCGCGCCAGCGGGAGGTCGCTCCTACAATGAGCAGTTCTTC.

The J gene is TRBJ2-7, the V gene TRBV11-3; 7 bases fit TRBD1. CDR1 is SGHNT and CDR2 is YENEEA in the germline V gene. The ends lost 5 bases at V and 7 bases at J; junction bases unmatched: 11. This CDR3 spans 14 amino acids. This chain's CDR3 is CASSIRQGRGEQYF. The CDR3 coding sequence is TGTGCCAGCAGCATAAGACAGGGACGGGGTGAGCAGTACTTC.